A selection of T cell receptor beta chains follows, all from one sample in a study of T cell repertoires in cytomegalovirus infection. TCRdb reprocessed the reads with MiXCR, giving one entry per CDR3 protein. The sample holds a few hundred thousand distinct CDR3 sequences; around a quarter are singletons and the top ten take more than 10%. No antigen has been assigned to these receptors. The source was cultured PBMCs, collected from culture after CMV antigen stimulation. The source is a human donor in good health (CMV status not recorded). Some clones in this sample may be carry-over from other donors' samples. Both conserved end residues are part of each CDR3. The order of the fields is CDR3 length, clone size, D gene, J gene, V gene, CDR3 protein, CDR3 DNA. A D gene is named only where the DNA matches it firmly. Rows give clone size only sometimes, using once, few, many, or a class for an expanded clone.

>13|NA|NA|TRBJ1-2|TRBV19
CASISTHNYGYTF
TGTGCCAGTATCTCGACCCATAACTATGGCTACACCTTC
>15|NA|TRBD1|TRBJ1-2|TRBV7-2
CASSLKRATTGPFTF
TGTGCCAGCAGCCTAAAAAGAGCGACGACAGGGCCCTTCACCTTC
>15|few|TRBD2|TRBJ2-2|TRBV2
CASSDLAGDTGELFF
TGTGCCAGCAGTGACCTAGCGGGGGACACCGGGGAGCTGTTTTTT
>15|NA|NA|TRBJ2-2|TRBV6-5
CASKGAGRWAGELFF
TGTGCCAGCAAAGGGGCAGGGCGGTGGGCCGGGGAGCTGTTTTTT
>14|NA|NA|TRBJ1-4|TRBV7-8
CASSGNGGREKLFF
TGTGCCAGCAGCGGTAACGGAGGGCGTGAAAAACTGTTTTTT
>16|NA|TRBD1|TRBJ2-3|TRBV7-9
CASSAGTATSTDTQYF
TGTGCCAGCAGCGCAGGGACAGCGACCAGCACAGATACGCAGTATTTT
>13|NA|TRBD1|TRBJ2-1|TRBV7-2
CASSSRGQGKQFF
TGTGCCAGCAGCTCGAGGGGACAGGGGAAGCAGTTCTTC
>15|NA|NA|TRBJ1-6|TRBV9
CASSARDKDRSPLHF
TGTGCCAGCAGCGCGAGGGACAAAGATCGGTCACCCCTCCACTTT
>20|few|TRBD1|TRBJ2-1|TRBV15
CATSRDGGDRGIQFYNEQFF
TGTGCCACCAGCAGAGATGGAGGGGACAGGGGGATTCAATTCTACAATGAGCAGTTCTTC
>14|NA|NA|TRBJ2-2|TRBV6-6
CASSYLQGTGELFF
TGTGCCAGCAGCTACCTCCAGGGGACCGGGGAGCTGTTTTTT
>15|NA|NA|TRBJ1-4|TRBV6-1
CASSEAGGLNEKLFF
TGTGCCAGCAGTGAAGCGGGGGGCCTTAATGAAAAACTGTTTTTT
>14|few|NA|TRBJ1-5|TRBV25-1
CASSESGGNQPQHF
TGTGCCAGCAGTGAATCGGGCGGGAATCAGCCCCAGCATTTT
>14|NA|TRBD1|TRBJ2-7|TRBV28
CAGIEPGQGAEQYF
TGTGCCGGCATCGAGCCGGGACAGGGAGCCGAGCAGTACTTC
>14|few|NA|TRBJ1-2|TRBV10-3
CAISGVFTNYGYTF
TGTGCCATCAGTGGGGTCTTTACTAACTATGGCTACACCTTC
>14|NA|TRBD1|TRBJ1-1|TRBV27
CASQDRGQLTEAFF
TGTGCCAGCCAGGACAGGGGGCAACTCACTGAAGCTTTCTTT
>13|NA|NA|TRBJ2-3|TRBV6-5
CASSVLEADTQYF
TGTGCCAGCAGCGTACTAGAGGCAGATACGCAGTATTTT
>16|many|NA|TRBJ2-6|TRBV7-2
CASSHIQSSGANVLTF
TGTGCCAGCAGCCATATACAGAGCTCTGGGGCCAACGTCCTGACTTTC
>12|NA|NA|TRBJ2-7|TRBV10-3
CAISETGLGIHF
TGTGCCATCAGTGAGACGGGGTTGGGGATACACTTC
>17|NA|NA|TRBJ2-2|TRBV7-9
CASNLGSGGDPRGELFF
TGTGCCAGCAACCTGGGGTCCGGGGGAGACCCACGCGGGGAGCTGTTTTTT
>12|few|NA|TRBJ2-1|TRBV11-3
CASSREDNEQFF
TGTGCCAGCAGCCGCGAGGACAATGAGCAGTTCTTC
>17|few|NA|TRBJ2-3|TRBV4-3
CASSQEKPAAGTDTQYF
TGCGCCAGCAGCCAAGAAAAGCCGGCGGCGGGCACAGATACGCAGTATTTT
>14|NA|TRBD2|TRBJ2-1|TRBV2
CASSEAGLVNEQFF
TGTGCCAGCAGTGAAGCGGGACTAGTAAATGAGCAGTTCTTC
>17|few|TRBD2|TRBJ2-4|TRBV19
CASSSPAGGQAKNIQYF
TGTGCCAGTAGTTCCCCCGCGGGGGGGCAAGCCAAAAACATTCAGTACTTC
>13|NA|NA|TRBJ1-6|TRBV10-3
CAIGGGYNSPLHF
TGTGCCATCGGTGGGGGTTATAATTCACCCCTCCACTTT
>14|NA|NA|TRBJ1-1|TRBV3-1
CASSHYSERAEAFF
TGTGCCAGCAGCCACTACTCCGAGAGGGCTGAAGCTTTCTTT
>15|few|TRBD1|TRBJ1-4|TRBV7-4
CASSTRQGEYEKLFF
TGTGCCAGCAGCACCCGTCAGGGGGAATATGAAAAACTGTTTTTT
>19|few|TRBD1|TRBJ1-1|TRBV19
CASSIAGQGRYWLNTEAFF
TGTGCCAGTAGTATAGCGGGACAGGGGCGATACTGGTTGAACACTGAAGCTTTCTTT
>16|NA|NA|TRBJ2-5|TRBV24-1
CATSDLPLGDQETQYF
TGTGCCACCAGTGATTTGCCCCTAGGGGACCAAGAGACCCAGTACTTC
>15|many|NA|TRBJ2-1|TRBV7-8
CASSFLGGPRDEQFF
TGTGCCAGCAGCTTCTTAGGAGGGCCCAGGGATGAGCAGTTCTTC
>12|NA|NA|TRBJ2-7|TRBV12-3/TRBV12-4
CASSLMGYEQYF
TGTGCCAGCAGTTTAATGGGCTACGAGCAGTACTTC
>16|NA|TRBD1|TRBJ1-5|TRBV27
CASSPRQGKRNQPQHF
TGTGCCAGCAGTCCGAGACAGGGTAAGCGCAATCAGCCCCAGCATTTT
>15|few|NA|TRBJ2-7|TRBV15
CATSRDRRATYEQYF
TGTGCCACCAGCAGAGATAGAAGGGCCACCTACGAGCAGTACTTC
>15|NA|TRBD1|TRBJ1-1|TRBV27
CASSTHQGASTEAFF
TGTGCCAGCAGTACACATCAGGGGGCGAGCACTGAAGCTTTCTTT
>14|NA|TRBD1|TRBJ1-1|TRBV13
CAISRGGRGAEAFF
TGTGCCATCAGCCGAGGGGGCAGAGGGGCTGAAGCTTTCTTT